The 15 T cell receptor beta chains below come from one sample, sequenced in a study of regulatory T cells in long-lasting Graves disease. Library construction for TCR beta used iRepertoire HTBI primers and Arm-PCR of CDR3 regions. Each CDR3 protein is one row after TCRdb ran MiXCR on the multiplex PCR reads. This table holds hundreds of thousands of distinct CDR3 sequences, 15% to 20% found once. Time point indicated: newly diagnosed GD, antithyroid drugs for less than 3 months. Construction of the TCR library relied on RNA isolated from PBMCs. The same data also contributed to another study, on T cells in Graves' hyperthyroidism and ophthalmopathy.

Sequences were derived from peripheral blood mononuclear cells (PBMCs), sampled at new diagnosis, from a patient treated with antithyroid drugs. Receptors were obtained from a woman younger than 45 with Graves disease.

This clonotype was recorded many times. This chain connects TRBV20-1 to TRBJ2-3; maybe TRBD2 (6 bases). In germline, CDR1 is DFQATT, CDR2 SNEGSKA (reference sequence). This CDR3 spans 15 amino acids. The ends were cut back, 0 bases at V and 6 bases at J, with 16 bases in the middle. The CDR3 protein is CSARDPWGEGDTQYF. DNA for the CDR3: TGCAGTGCTAGAGACCCGTGGGGGGAAGGGGATACGCAGTATTTT.

This chain joins TRBV9 and TRBJ1-2; the D is unclear. V was pared by 0 bases and J by 4 bases, with 7 bases between. The CDR3 is made up of 13 amino acids. In germline, CDR1 is SGDLS, CDR2 YYNGEE. DNA for the CDR3: TGTGCCAGCAGCGTAGCACAGACCTATGGCTACACCTTC. It translates to CASSVAQTYGYTF. Full variable domain (rest looked up from reference TRBV9 and TRBJ1-2): DSGVTQTPKHLITATGQRVTLRCSPRSGDLSVYWYQQSLDQGLQFLIQYYNGEERAKGNILERFSAQQFPDLHSELNLSSLELGDSALYFCASSVAQTYGYTFGSGTRLTVV.

This clonotype was seen ten or more times. The V and J genes are TRBV2 and TRBJ2-7; 7 bases are a match to TRBD2. The V gene's germline CDR1 is SNHLY and CDR2 FYNNEI. V gave up 10 bases and J gave up 4 bases; unmatched junction bases: 13. CDR3 length: 14 amino acids. The CDR3 sequence: CAIDGERDQYEQYF. As DNA, the CDR3 is TGTGCCATTGACGGGGAGCGGGACCAGTACGAGCAGTACTTC.

This clonotype was seen once. The rearrangement uses TRBV5-1 and TRBJ2-1; D is unresolved. This CDR3 is 13 amino acids long. The V gene lost 4 bases and the J gene lost 8 bases, with 13 bases spanning the gap. Germline loops: CDR1 SGHRS, CDR2 YFSETQ. Written as DNA, the CDR3 is TGCGCCAGCAGCGAGGTACTGAACGATGAGCAGTTCTTC. Its translation: CASSEVLNDEQFF.

This chain connects TRBV12-3 or TRBV12-4 to TRBJ1-5; D might be TRBD1 (6 bases). The CDR3 contains 13 residues. Trimming shortened V by 7 bases and J by 9 bases, and 16 bases separated the two germline ends. The DNA of the CDR3 is TGTGCCAGCACCCTAGGGGGGTTTGCGCCCCAGCATTTT. Translating gives CASTLGGFAPQHF.

This clonotype has a handful of counts. The chain uses TRBV28 and TRBJ2-7; 7 bases are a match to TRBD1. Germline lookup yields CDR1 MDHEN and CDR2 SYDVKM. V lost 3 bases, J lost 3 bases, and 2 bases stayed unmatched. The CDR3 totals 13 residues. Here the CDR3 reads CASSLWTGYEQYF. The CDR3 region has the DNA TGTGCCAGCAGTTTGTGGACAGGCTACGAGCAGTACTTC.

This clonotype has a count of ten or more. The rearrangement joins TRBV11-2 to TRBJ2-7; D might be TRBD2 (6 bases). The V end was cut by 5 bases, the J end by 2 bases, with 13 bases between. The CDR3 has 14 amino acids. Germline CDR1 is SGHAT and CDR2 is FQNNGV. The CDR3 DNA sequence: TGTGCCAGCAGCCCCGTTGGAGGGGCCTACGAGCAGTACTTC. Translating gives CASSPVGGAYEQYF.

This clonotype was seen just once. The junction does not match germline at one end; this may be a read error. V usage is TRBV29-1 and J usage is TRBJ1-5, with 8 bases lining up with TRBD1. CDR1 SQVTM and CDR2 ANQGSEA come from the germline V gene. The CDR3 loop spans 13 amino acids. CDR3 amino acids: CSVGQGGNQLQHF. DNA for the CDR3: TGCAGCGTCGGACAGGGAGGCAATCAGCTCCAGCATTTT. Together with reference TRBV29-1 and TRBJ1-5, the CDR3 gives the full variable domain: SAVISQKPSRDICQRGTSLTIQCQVDSQVTMMFWYRQQPGQSLTLIATANQGSEATYESGFVIDKFPISRPNLTFSTLTVSNMSPEDSSIYLCSVGQGGNQLQHFGDGTRLSIL.

The CDR3 loop reads CASSESQGGTEAFF. CDR3 nucleotides: TGTGCCAGCAGTGAATCGCAGGGAGGGACTGAAGCTTTCTTT. The chain combines TRBV25-1 with TRBJ1-1, with a weak D call TRBD1 (5 bases). Germline assignment: CDR1 MGHDK and CDR2 SYGVNS. The length of the CDR3 is 14 residues. V gave up 1 base and J gave up 5 bases, with 11 bases separating them. Full variable domain (outside the CDR3, taken from reference TRBV25-1 and TRBJ1-1): EADIYQTPRYLVIGTGKKITLECSQTMGHDKMYWYQQDPGMELHLIHYSYGVNSTEKGDLSSESTVSRIRTEHFPLTLESARPSHTSQYLCASSESQGGTEAFFGQGTRLTVV.

This clonotype has more than one count but fewer than ten. Germline and junction disagree at one end, which may indicate a read error. The chain has TRBV27 and TRBJ2-3, with D perhaps being TRBD1 or TRBD2 (6 bases each). The CDR3 extends over 16 amino acids. The germline V gene encodes CDR1 MNHEY and CDR2 SMNVEV (reference sequence). The CDR3 loop is CASSLEGGGVPDAQYF. The CDR3 bases are TGTGCCAGCAGTCTGGAGGGGGGCGGAGTACCAGATGCGCAGTATTTT.

This clonotype was observed at least ten times. The rearrangement joins TRBV7-9 to TRBJ2-7, with unresolved D. The V and J ends lost 1 base and 0 bases respectively, with 10 bases between them. Germline-derived CDR1 and CDR2 are SEHNR and FQNEAQ (reference sequence). This CDR3 comprises 15 residues. Written as DNA, the CDR3 is TGTGCCAGCAGCTTAGGGACCCCGAGCTCCTACGAGCAGTACTTC. This sequence encodes CASSLGTPSSYEQYF.

V gene TRBV9 combines with J gene TRBJ1-1, with D perhaps TRBD1 (5 bases). Germline V CDR1 and CDR2: SGDLS, YYNGEE. The CDR3 runs 14 residues. Trimming stripped 0 bases from V and 6 bases from J, with 12 bases between. This CDR3 is CASSVGGLISEAFF. The CDR3 DNA follows: TGTGCCAGCAGCGTAGGGGGACTTATATCTGAAGCTTTCTTT.

This clonotype was counted once. The chain uses TRBV19 and TRBJ2-7; weak D call: TRBD2 (6 bases). The CDR3 has 14 residues. The V and J ends lost 1 base and 2 bases respectively, with 9 bases between them. Germline values: CDR1 LNHDA, CDR2 SQIVND (reference sequence). As DNA, the CDR3 is TGTGCCAGTAGTATAGGGGGGGTCACCTACGAGCAGTACTTC. Translated, it gives CASSIGGVTYEQYF.

About this clonotype: A far more abundant clone sits one base away, making this likely a read error. The rearrangement uses TRBV6-5 and TRBJ1-1, with a tentative D call TRBD1 (5 bases). V lost 4 bases and J lost 10, with 13 bases in between. The CDR3 runs to 12 residues. The germline gives CDR1 MNHEY, CDR2 SVGAGI. The CDR3 reads CASSLKTASAFF. DNA of the CDR3: TGTGCCAGCAGTTTGAAGACAGCTTCAGCTTTCTTT.

This clonotype showed up many times. CDR3 DNA sequence: TGCAGTGCTAGAGATGTCATGGCCCTCAATCAGCCCCAGCATTTT. Translation: CSARDVMALNQPQHF. The chain combines TRBV20-1 with TRBJ1-5; D remains ambiguous. Germline CDR1 DFQATT, CDR2 SNEGSKA (reference sequence). Trimming took 0 bases from V and 3 from J, leaving 12 bases between them. The CDR3 is made up of 15 amino acids.